Below, 30 T cell receptor beta chains from the same sample are listed, as sequenced in a study of T cells in Graves' hyperthyroidism and ophthalmopathy (dated by TCRdb to the late 2010s). Libraries were built with multiplex PCR. The sequencer was an Illumina HiSeq 2000. The TCR beta CDR3 regions were amplified from the RNA transcripts. The TCR CDR3 was subjected to a first round of RT-PCR using the HTBI primer set and the Qiagen OneStep RT-PCR kit. TCRdb took the public reads, trimmed them with fastp at Q25, ran MiXCR for clone calling and kept in-frame beta chains. All rows with the same CDR3 protein become a single entry with the most common DNA and genes. This sample lists about 200,000 distinct CDR3 sequences; around a sixth were detected once. The biggest ten clones account for around 52% of the sample. Source material: blood. The source is a woman aged 50 to 60 with Graves' hyperthyroidism.

CDR3 DNA: TGTGCCAGCAGTTCTCCAGGCCGGAGCTCCTACGAGCAGTACTTC. It is translated as CASSSPGRSSYEQYF. The rearrangement joins TRBV28 to TRBJ2-7; D is undetermined. V was trimmed by 4 bases and J by 0 bases, leaving 13 bases between them. Per germline, CDR1 MDHEN and CDR2 SYDVKM. This CDR3 is 15 amino acids long.

This clonotype was seen more than once but under ten times. The chain combines TRBV5-5 with TRBJ2-7, with D possibly matching TRBD1 (6 bases). The CDR3 totals 15 residues. The germline V gene encodes CDR1 SGHKS and CDR2 YYEKEE (reference sequence). V was trimmed by 2 bases and J by 2 bases, leaving 14 bases between them. The CDR3 sequence: CASSFGRTGTYEQYF. The CDR3 DNA reads TGTGCCAGCAGCTTCGGCAGAACAGGGACCTACGAGCAGTACTTC.

Points on this clonotype: Just one base apart from a much larger clone, this may be a read error. This chain connects TRBV6-4 to TRBJ2-3; TRBD2 agrees at 9 bases. Germline CDR1 and CDR2: MRHNA and SNTAGT. The CDR3 has 17 residues. The CDR3 protein is CASSRVPAGGPTDRQYF. CDR3 coding DNA: TGTGCCAGCAGTCGTGTCCCGGCGGGAGGGCCCACAGATAGGCAGTATTTT.

The gene calls are TRBV5-1 and TRBJ2-1; 7 nucleotides agree with TRBD1. The J segment lost 7 bases and the V segment lost 0 bases, leaving 13 bases of the junction unmatched. The CDR3 spans 17 residues. Germline V CDR1 and CDR2: SGHRS, YFSETQ. CDR3 in DNA: TGCGCCAGCAGCTTGGTGACAGGGTCTGAGATTACGAATGAGCAGTTCTTC. Its translation: CASSLVTGSEITNEQFF. The whole variable domain, remainder taken from reference TRBV5-1 and TRBJ2-1, is KAGVTQTPRYLIKTRGQQVTLSCSPISGHRSVSWYQQTPGQGLQFLFEYFSETQRNKGNFPGRFSGRQFSNSRSEMNVSTLELGDSALYLCASSLVTGSEITNEQFFGPGTRLTVL.

There are many counts of this clonotype. The chain employs TRBV7-2 and TRBJ1-1; perhaps TRBD1 as D (6 bases). The germline V gene has CDR1 SGHTA and CDR2 FQGNSA. This CDR3 contains 13 residues. V dropped 5 bases and J dropped 7 bases, with 14 bases sitting between them. The CDR3 nucleotides read TGTGCCAGCAGCCCCGGGACATACAATGAAGCTTTCTTT. As protein: CASSPGTYNEAFF.

J is TRBJ1-2 and V is TRBV30; 8 nucleotides agree with TRBD1. The CDR3 covers 14 residues. J gave up 4 bases and V 2 bases, and 6 bases lay outside the gene matches. Germline CDR1 reads GTSNPN; CDR2 reads SVGIG (reference sequence). Written as DNA, the CDR3 is TGTGCCTGGAGTACTCCAGGGGGCTTCTATGGCTACACCTTC. As protein: CAWSTPGGFYGYTF.

This clonotype was counted between two and nine times. The chain joins TRBV30 to TRBJ2-6; D is unclear. V lost 4 bases to trimming and J lost 2 bases, with 6 bases between them. The length of the CDR3 is 13 residues. Germline V gives CDR1 GTSNPN, CDR2 SVGIG (reference sequence). CDR3: CAWMFAGANVLTF. DNA of the CDR3: TGTGCCTGGATGTTCGCTGGGGCCAACGTCCTGACTTTC.

This clonotype was observed many times. The chain links TRBV5-5 to TRBJ1-5, with D perhaps matching TRBD1 (5 bases). Trimming removed 4 bases at V and 3 bases at J, with 14 bases between. The CDR3 runs to 15 residues. The germline V gene has CDR1 SGHKS and CDR2 YYEKEE (reference sequence). The CDR3 here is CASSPTELLNQPQHF. In DNA, the CDR3 is TGTGCCAGCAGCCCGACAGAGCTCCTCAATCAGCCCCAGCATTTT.

There are many counts of this clonotype. J is TRBJ2-1 and V is TRBV2; TRBD1 matches at 8 bases. Per germline, CDR1 SNHLY and CDR2 FYNNEI. CDR3 length: 14 amino acids. The V gene end was trimmed by 7 bases and the J gene end by 5 bases; junction bases not matched to a gene: 7. The CDR3 sequence: CASKPDRGDNEQFF. The CDR3, as DNA: TGTGCCAGCAAACCCGACAGGGGCGACAATGAGCAGTTCTTC.

The V call is TRBV18, the J call TRBJ2-7; D remains unclear. Trimming left V 0 bases short and J 6 bases short, with 15 bases between. The CDR3 runs to 15 residues. Germline CDR1 KGHSH, CDR2 LQKENI. CDR3 bases: TGTGCCAGCTCACCACCTTTCGGACCCGCAAGCGAGCAGTACTTC. Residues: CASSPPFGPASEQYF. Full variable domain (missing parts from reference TRBV18 and TRBJ2-7): NAGVMQNPRHLVRRRGQEARLRCSPMKGHSHVYWYRQLPEEGLKFMVYLQKENIIDESGMPKERFSAEFPKEGPSILRIQQVVRGDSAAYFCASSPPFGPASEQYFGPGTRLTVT.

This clonotype was observed many times. J is TRBJ1-2 and V is TRBV24-1; unclear D gene. Germline CDR1 is KGHDR and CDR2 is SFDVKD. The CDR3 spans 14 residues. Trimming left V 1 base short and J 0 bases short, with 5 bases between. Here the CDR3 reads CATSDFPANYGYTF. CDR3 bases: TGTGCCACCAGTGATTTTCCAGCTAACTATGGCTACACCTTC.

This clonotype showed up many times. CDR3 protein: CASTRSGGRFTDTQYF. CDR3 DNA: TGTGCCAGCACAAGATCAGGGGGCCGGTTCACAGATACGCAGTATTTT. This chain connects TRBV11-2 to TRBJ2-3; the match to TRBD1 covers 8 bases. The CDR3 has 16 amino acids. Looked up from germline, CDR1 is SGHAT and CDR2 is FQNNGV. V was pared by 7 bases and J by 2 bases, with 11 bases of the junction left unmatched.

The sample holds a few counts of this clonotype. At one end, the junction sequence differs from germline, possibly due to a read error. J is TRBJ2-1 and V is TRBV7-7; maybe TRBD2 (5 bases). Germline CDR1 and CDR2: SSHAT and FNYEAQ (reference sequence). The CDR3 is 13 residues long. The CDR3 sequence is CASSSDRGGEQFF. The CDR3 coding sequence is TGTGCTAGCAGCTCCGACCGGGGTGGTGAGCAGTTCTTC.

This clonotype has a count of ten or more. CDR3 residues: CSVALGAQTKNIQYF. The CDR3 coding sequence is TGCAGCGTAGCCCTCGGCGCACAAACCAAAAACATTCAGTACTTC. The rearrangement uses TRBV29-1 and TRBJ2-4, with D unresolved. Germline V gives CDR1 SQVTM, CDR2 ANQGSEA. Trimming cost V 6 bases and J 2 bases, with 17 bases left between them. The CDR3 loop spans 15 amino acids.

This clonotype was found many times. V usage is TRBV11-2 and J usage is TRBJ2-7; 8 positions agree with TRBD1. The V and J ends lost 5 bases and 3 bases, in that order; junction bases with no gene match: 12. The CDR3 has 16 residues. Germline V gene sequence: CDR1 SGHAT, CDR2 FQNNGV. This CDR3 reads CASSPIGQGYFYEQYF. The CDR3 DNA sequence: TGTGCCAGCAGCCCAATCGGACAGGGCTACTTCTACGAGCAGTACTTC.

This clonotype was found many times. The chain combines TRBV29-1 with TRBJ2-7; 8 bases align to TRBD1. This CDR3 region has 12 residues. CDR1 and CDR2 (germline): SQVTM, ANQGSEA. Losses at the gene ends were 6 bases for V and 3 bases for J; bases not matched to a gene: 4. This chain's CDR3 is CSVRQGFYEQYF. CDR3 sequence (DNA): TGCAGCGTACGACAGGGGTTCTACGAGCAGTACTTC.

V and J are TRBV10-3 and TRBJ2-1; 10 bases line up with TRBD2. This CDR3 has 16 residues. Germline V gene data show CDR1 as ENHRY and CDR2 as SYGVKD. V was clipped by 7 bases and J by 3 bases; unmatched bases: 9. The chain's CDR3 is CAITKGLARDYNEQFF. The CDR3 coding sequence is TGTGCCATCACTAAGGGACTAGCGAGGGACTACAATGAGCAGTTCTTC.

This clonotype was recorded a few times. The V call is TRBV20-1, the J call TRBJ1-6; D possibly corresponds to TRBD1 (6 bases). This CDR3 region has 14 residues. In germline, CDR1 is DFQATT, CDR2 SNEGSKA (reference sequence). CDR3 sequence: CSMRGSSNNSPLHF. The CDR3 nucleotides are TGCAGCATGAGGGGGAGTTCCAACAATTCACCCCTCCACTTT.

This clonotype appeared many times. The chain joins TRBV11-2 to TRBJ2-7, with 8 bases aligning to TRBD2. CDR3 length: 16 residues. V shed 1 base and J 6 bases; nucleotides not matched to a gene: 11. The germline V gene encodes CDR1 SGHAT and CDR2 FQNNGV. This CDR3 reads CASSLVLGLAGTEQYF. The CDR3 nucleotides are TGTGCCAGCAGCTTAGTTCTAGGCCTAGCGGGCACCGAGCAGTACTTC.

This clonotype was counted only a few times. V gene TRBV28 combines with J gene TRBJ2-1, with a tentative D call TRBD2 (6 bases). Germline V gene sequence: CDR1 MDHEN, CDR2 SYDVKM. V was shortened by 6 bases and J by 11 bases, with 8 bases between the two germline ends. The CDR3 runs to 10 residues. The chain's CDR3 is CASSGTQQFF. The CDR3 bases are TGTGCCAGCAGCGGGACTCAGCAGTTCTTC.

This clonotype was picked up a small number of times. The gene calls are TRBV7-9 and TRBJ1-2; TRBD1 agrees at 7 bases. The V segment lost 5 bases and the J segment 7 bases; nucleotides outside the gene matches: 10. In germline, CDR1 is SEHNR, CDR2 FQNEAQ (reference sequence). There are 14 residues in the CDR3. The CDR3 region is CASSITGAASGYTF. CDR3 nucleotides: TGTGCCAGCAGCATAACAGGGGCCGCTTCTGGCTACACCTTC. Combining the CDR3 with reference TRBV7-9 and TRBJ1-2 gives the whole variable domain DTGVSQNPRHKITKRGQNVTFRCDPISEHNRLYWYRQTLGQGPEFLTYFQNEAQLEKSRLLSDRFSAERPKGSFSTLEIQRTEQGDSAMYLCASSITGAASGYTFGSGTRLTVV.

This clonotype was seen many times. The chain joins TRBV27 to TRBJ2-7; the D gene is possibly TRBD1 (5 bases). The V gene's germline CDR1 is MNHEY and CDR2 SMNVEV (reference sequence). V lost 2 bases, J lost 1 base, and 12 bases lay in between. This CDR3 contains 15 residues. The CDR3 region is CASSLIRAYSYEQYF. The CDR3, as DNA: TGTGCCAGCAGTTTAATCAGGGCCTATTCCTACGAGCAGTACTTC.

This clonotype was recorded at least ten times. This rearrangement joins TRBV20-1 to TRBJ2-7; 14 bases map to TRBD2. The CDR3 has 15 amino acids. CDR1 is DFQATT, CDR2 SNEGSKA, per germline (reference sequence). J lost 7 bases, V lost 5 bases, and 10 bases had no gene match. CDR3 amino acids: CSADGTSGRAGEQYF. The CDR3 coding sequence is TGCAGTGCTGATGGGACTAGCGGGAGAGCTGGGGAGCAGTACTTC.

This clonotype has a count of ten or more. This rearrangement joins TRBV20-1 to TRBJ2-1; a possible D gene is TRBD2 (6 bases). V was cut by 6 bases and J by 6 bases, with 21 bases left in between. This CDR3 has 15 amino acids. Germline CDR1 DFQATT, CDR2 SNEGSKA (reference sequence). The CDR3 sequence is CSASAGTLLSNEQFF. Here the CDR3 DNA reads TGCAGTGCCTCAGCCGGGACTTTACTATCCAATGAGCAGTTCTTC.

V and J are TRBV19 and TRBJ1-5, with D tentatively TRBD1 (5 bases). Deletions cut 7 bases from V and 2 bases from J, with 12 bases between. The CDR3 loop spans 14 amino acids. Germline V gene lookup returns CDR1 LNHDA and CDR2 SQIVND (reference sequence). The CDR3 loop reads CASNPQQGNQPQHF. CDR3 in DNA: TGTGCCAGTAACCCTCAACAGGGCAATCAGCCCCAGCATTTT.

This clonotype was observed a handful of times. The V and J genes are TRBV4-1 and TRBJ1-5; D is undetermined. Trimming left V 0 bases short and J 5 bases short, with 11 bases between. CDR1 is MGHRA, CDR2 YSYEKL, per germline. The CDR3 spans 15 residues. The CDR3 loop reads CASSQEGKPHQPQHF. CDR3 bases: TGCGCCAGCAGCCAAGAGGGAAAGCCCCATCAGCCCCAGCATTTT.

This clonotype has a count of ten or more. The chain uses TRBV28 and TRBJ1-3; tentative D call: TRBD1 (6 bases). The CDR3 runs to 15 residues. Germline CDR1 MDHEN, CDR2 SYDVKM. Trimming took off 1 base at V and 6 bases at J, with 13 bases between the two ends. The CDR3 sequence: CASSLFMRGLNTIYF. In DNA, the CDR3 is TGTGCCAGCAGTTTATTTATGCGGGGGCTAAACACCATATATTTT.

This clonotype was seen ten or more times. The chain combines TRBV2 with TRBJ1-2; no clear D. V gave up 2 bases and J gave up 5 bases, with 9 bases separating them. There are 13 residues in the CDR3. Germline loops: CDR1 SNHLY, CDR2 FYNNEI. The CDR3 DNA follows: TGTGCCAGCAGTGAAAGGCAGGTATATGGCTACACCTTC. It yields the protein CASSERQVYGYTF.

This clonotype was observed at least ten times. The chain combines TRBV7-8 with TRBJ2-1; possible D gene TRBD1, 6 bases. Per germline, CDR1 SGHVS and CDR2 FQNEAQ. This CDR3 is 18 amino acids long. V was shortened by 2 bases and J by 7 bases, with 24 bases between the two germline ends. CDR3 sequence: CASSLLLGQLNPGNEQFF. For the CDR3, the DNA is TGTGCCAGCAGCTTATTGTTAGGACAGTTGAACCCTGGGAATGAGCAGTTCTTC. Based on the CDR3 plus reference TRBV7-8 and TRBJ2-1, the full variable domain is GAGVSQSPRYKVAKRGQDVALRCDPISGHVSLFWYQQALGQGPEFLTYFQNEAQLDKSGLPSDRFFAERPEGSVSTLKIQRTQQEDSAVYLCASSLLLGQLNPGNEQFFGPGTRLTVL.

This clonotype was seen repeatedly, ten times or more. The chain combines TRBV5-4 with TRBJ1-2; no clear D gene. Trimming took off 1 base at V and 7 bases at J, with 5 bases between the two ends. Germline-derived CDR1 and CDR2 are SGHNT and YYREEE (reference sequence). CDR3 size: 11 residues. This CDR3 is CASSLTGGYTF. CDR3 DNA sequence: TGTGCCAGCAGCTTGACGGGTGGCTACACCTTC.